This T cell receptor (beta chain) came from a study of blood T cell repertoires in COVID-19. V trimming: 4 bases; J trimming: 6 bases; junction bases outside the gene matches: 15. The germline CDR1 and CDR2 sequences are SGDLS and YYNGEE. The CDR3 is made up of 17 amino acids. Libraries were prepared by immunoSEQ multiplex PCR; TCRdb keeps only in-frame clonotypes and omits some of them. There are around 63,000 clones in the sample; more than 80% occur only once, and about 20% lies in the top ten. During active infection, Seattle patients enrolled and were then monitored through disease. What was sequenced was peripheral blood. This TCR was recovered from an older woman with COVID-19, enrolled during active disease. The V call is TRBV9, the J call TRBJ2-7; 11 bases agree with TRBD1. This CDR3 reads CASSPKVRTGGLSEQYF. CDR3 sequence (DNA): TGTGCCAGCAGCCCCAAGGTCCGGACAGGGGGCCTAAGCGAGCAGTACTTC.